This passage covers 19 T cell receptor beta chains from one sample sequenced in a study of regulatory T cells in long-lasting Graves disease. Time point described: newly diagnosed GD, antithyroid drugs for less than 3 months. RNA from PBMCs was the source of the TCR library. TCR beta libraries were built with iRepertoire HTBI primers and Arm-PCR of CDR3 regions. From the multiplex PCR reads, TCRdb called clonotypes with MiXCR, one entry per CDR3 protein. Found here are 300,000 to 400,000 distinct CDR3 sequences, over 15% of them singletons; the top ten hold less than 35%. These records were also assigned to another study, of T cells in Graves' hyperthyroidism and ophthalmopathy.

Sequenced here: peripheral blood mononuclear cells (PBMCs), sampled at new diagnosis, from a patient treated with antithyroid drugs. The source is a man aged 40-49 years with Graves disease.

The rearrangement joins TRBV12-3 or TRBV12-4 to TRBJ1-1; D perhaps matches TRBD1 (5 bases). Trimming pared 7 bases from V and 0 bases from J, leaving 18 bases between. The CDR3 runs to 16 residues. The CDR3 nucleotides read TGTGCCAGCACCCCGGAGGGAGGGGTAATGAACACTGAAGCTTTCTTT. It is translated as CASTPEGGVMNTEAFF.

This clonotype came up many times. This chain joins TRBV7-9 and TRBJ2-1, with 8 positions matching TRBD1. CDR1 and CDR2 from the germline V gene are SEHNR and FQNEAQ (reference sequence). V was pared by 4 bases and J by 5 bases, with 10 bases of the junction left unmatched. This CDR3 comprises 16 residues. The CDR3 is CASSSLPGGAHNEQFF. CDR3 in DNA: TGTGCCAGCAGCTCCTTACCAGGGGGCGCCCACAATGAGCAGTTCTTC.

In this sample, this clonotype turned up many times. The chain carries TRBV7-2 and TRBJ2-7; no clear D gene. CDR1 is SGHTA and CDR2 is FQGNSA in the germline V gene. CDR3 length equals 14 residues. V lost 0 bases and J lost 0, with 6 bases in between. The CDR3 bases are TGTGCCAGCAGCTTAGCGGCCAGCTCCTACGAGCAGTACTTC. Translation gives CASSLAASSYEQYF.

This clonotype occurred many times. The V and J genes are TRBV28 and TRBJ1-2; weak D call: TRBD1 (5 bases). The CDR3 has 15 amino acids. Germline CDR1 and CDR2: MDHEN and SYDVKM. Between the trimmed V and J ends, which lost 2 bases and 4 bases, there was a span of 14 bases. CDR3 nucleotide sequence: TGTGCCAGCAGTTTAGGCGCCAGGGTTTTCTATGGCTACACCTTC. Its translation is CASSLGARVFYGYTF.

About this clonotype itself: It may be a read error: a sequence one base away is much more abundant. The rearrangement joins TRBV28 to TRBJ1-1, with a possible D match to TRBD1 (5 bases). Germline CDR1 and CDR2: MDHEN and SYDVKM. This CDR3 has 15 amino acids. CDR3 residues: CASSPPGSGNTEASF. The DNA for the CDR3 is TGTGCCAGCAGTCCCCCCGGATCAGGGAATACTGAAGCTTCCTTT.

This clonotype was recorded many times. CDR3 nucleotides: TGTGCCAGCAGTTGGGGCTGGGGACAGCGATTTGAGGTCACTGAAGCTTTCTTT. It is translated as CASSWGWGQRFEVTEAFF. The chain joins TRBV12-3 or TRBV12-4 to TRBJ1-1, with TRBD1 identical over 7 bases. The CDR3 contains 18 residues. The V segment lost 4 bases and the J segment 4 bases; nucleotides outside the gene matches: 18.

This clonotype was recorded at least ten times. The chain joins TRBV7-2 to TRBJ2-7, with 8 bases that match TRBD1. There are 18 residues in the CDR3. J was trimmed by 3 bases and V by 5 bases; bases with no gene match: 18. In germline, CDR1 is SGHTA, CDR2 FQGNSA. The CDR3 DNA reads as TGTGCCAGCAGCCCCCTTGTCAGGGGGCCCGGGTGGGGCTACGAGCAGTACTTC. Translating it yields CASSPLVRGPGWGYEQYF.

This clonotype has a count of ten or more. This chain connects TRBV14 to TRBJ1-4; D gene ambiguous. Trimming removed 1 base at V and 8 bases at J, with 8 bases between. This CDR3 is 13 amino acids long. CDR1 is SGHDN and CDR2 is FVKESK in the germline V gene. In nucleotides, the CDR3 is TGTGCCAGCAGCCAAGGGTACCGGGAAAAACTGTTTTTT. Its protein product is CASSQGYREKLFF.

The CDR3 is CASSVGVHSYEQYF. CDR3 nucleotide sequence: TGTGCCAGCAGCGTAGGGGTTCATTCCTACGAGCAGTACTTC. The chain joins TRBV9 to TRBJ2-7; D is unresolved. V was clipped by 0 bases and J by 1 base, with 8 bases between them. The CDR3 covers 14 residues. Per germline, CDR1 SGDLS and CDR2 YYNGEE. Full variable domain (rest looked up from reference TRBV9 and TRBJ2-7): DSGVTQTPKHLITATGQRVTLRCSPRSGDLSVYWYQQSLDQGLQFLIQYYNGEERAKGNILERFSAQQFPDLHSELNLSSLELGDSALYFCASSVGVHSYEQYFGPGTRLTVT.

This clonotype was recorded at least ten times. This rearrangement joins TRBV11-1 to TRBJ2-5, with 7 bases identical to TRBD1. CDR3 size: 13 residues. CDR1 and CDR2 from the germline V gene are SGHAT and FQDESV (reference sequence). With 5 bases clipped from V and 5 bases from J, the junction kept 5 bases outside the gene matches. As DNA, the CDR3 is TGTGCCAGCAGCCAGGGGGTTTGGGAGACCCAGTACTTC. Translation gives CASSQGVWETQYF.

To note about this clonotype: A much larger clonotype is one base distant, so this may be a read error. The CDR3 DNA reads as TGCGCCAGCAGCTTGGTGGGGCGGGGCTATGCCGATACGCGGTATTTT. Its translation is CASSLVGRGYADTRYF. This rearrangement joins TRBV5-1 to TRBJ2-3, with a possible D match to TRBD2 (6 bases). The CDR3 contains 16 residues. The germline V gene has CDR1 SGHRS and CDR2 YFSETQ.

In this sample, this clonotype turned up a few times. This sequence joins TRBV7-9 and TRBJ1-1, with D uncertain. V dropped 1 base and J dropped 6 bases, with 9 bases sitting between them. The CDR3 spans 13 residues. Germline lookup yields CDR1 SEHNR and CDR2 FQNEAQ (reference sequence). In DNA, the CDR3 is TGTGCCAGCAGCTTAGAAGGAGAGGCTGAAGCTTTCTTT. It codes for CASSLEGEAEAFF.

This clonotype was detected ten times or more. The chain joins TRBV20-1 to TRBJ1-2; D unresolved. The CDR3 covers 13 residues. CDR1 DFQATT and CDR2 SNEGSKA come from the germline V gene (reference sequence). Deletions cut 0 bases from V and 7 bases from J, with 12 bases between. This chain's CDR3 is CSARDRFLSGYTF. The DNA of the CDR3 is TGCAGTGCTAGAGATCGATTCCTAAGTGGCTACACCTTC.

This clonotype was seen a few times. The V gene is TRBV20-1, the J gene TRBJ2-7; 8 bases line up with TRBD2. The CDR3 totals 14 residues. Trimming cost V 3 bases and J 2 bases; bases outside gene matches: 6. Germline V gives CDR1 DFQATT, CDR2 SNEGSKA (reference sequence). CDR3 loop: CSARASGRPYEQYF. The CDR3, as DNA: TGCAGTGCTAGGGCTAGCGGGCGTCCCTACGAGCAGTACTTC.

This clonotype appeared many times. The V call is TRBV12-3 or TRBV12-4, the J call TRBJ1-1, with 8 bases aligning to TRBD1. This CDR3 contains 16 residues. Trimming at V came to 5 bases and at J to 0 bases, leaving 8 bases not matched to a gene. The CDR3 nucleotides are TGTGCCAGCAGTCCGGGGACAGGAGTCATGAACACTGAAGCTTTCTTT. Its protein product is CASSPGTGVMNTEAFF.

As to this clonotype: A read error may explain this, as a much larger clone is one base away. The chain couples TRBV3-1 to TRBJ1-1; D might be TRBD1 (5 bases). CDR1 is LGHDT and CDR2 is YNNKEL in the germline V gene (reference sequence). Trimming pared 0 bases from V and 9 bases from J, leaving 14 bases between. This CDR3 spans 14 amino acids. The CDR3 DNA reads as TGTGCCAGCAGCCAAGATACCCCCGGGACTAAAGCTTTCTTT. Its translation is CASSQDTPGTKAFF.

To note about this clonotype: Compared with germline, one end of the junction differs, possibly owing to a read error. V usage is TRBV6-9 and J usage is TRBJ2-3, with D perhaps being TRBD1 or TRBD2 (5 bases each). Germline V CDR1 and CDR2: MNHGY, SVAAGI. The CDR3 sequence is 13 residues long. Here the CDR3 reads CASSDSGLGTQYF. The CDR3, as DNA: TGTGCCAGCAGTGATTCGGGGCTGGGTACGCAGTATTTT.

In its sample, this clonotype was seen many times. The chain employs TRBV18 and TRBJ2-7, with D perhaps being TRBD1 or TRBD2 (5 bases each). Germline V CDR1 and CDR2: KGHSH, LQKENI. V dropped 0 bases and J dropped 2 bases, with 8 bases sitting between them. This CDR3 has 14 amino acids. The DNA for the CDR3 is TGTGCCAGCTCACCACCAGGGACGCCCTACGAGCAGTACTTC. Its translation: CASSPPGTPYEQYF.

V gene TRBV20-1 combines with J gene TRBJ2-3; 8 nucleotides agree with TRBD2. The CDR3 is 16 residues long. V shed 1 base, J shed 2 bases, and the junction held 8 bases outside the gene matches. The V gene's germline CDR1 is DFQATT and CDR2 SNEGSKA (reference sequence). CDR3 loop: CSARAGGLADTDTQYF. Written as DNA, the CDR3 is TGCAGTGCTAGAGCGGGGGGGCTAGCGGACACAGATACGCAGTATTTT.